The sequence of this TCR beta chain was determined in a study of beta chain features in type 1 diabetes (dated by TCRdb to 2017 to 2018). For the study in its entirety: No differences in mean age, gender distribution, total cell number or subset yield were found between patients and healthy donors. In the study, recently diagnosed type 1 diabetes patients and matched healthy donors were compared on the TCRB repertoires of their sorted circulating CD4+ T cell subsets. Naive and central memory subsets were obtained from all 30 or so donors, but regulatory and stem cell-like memory subsets were isolated from only 8 patients and roughly eight healthy donors. A total of around 110,000,000 sorted cells were examined across all samples, and RNA yield correlated strongly with the number of cells per subset.

The entire amount of isolated RNA was reverse transcribed using the High Capacity cDNA Reverse Transcription Kit, so the sequenced TCRB transcripts were expressed ones. Deep immunoSEQ sequencing was applied to naive, central memory and regulatory T cell samples, giving an average of about 3.6 million total reads per sample. Sorted cells were lysed in RLT buffer and RNA was extracted with DNase-treated RNeasy Micro or Mini kits, depending on cell number. Each cell subset was processed on its own to prevent cross-contamination, while patient and healthy donor samples were processed together. The immunoSEQ multiplex PCR was used to amplify TCRB sequences from cDNA, yielding 87-bp fragments that span the CDR3 region. Amplicons were sequenced on the Illumina HiSeq platform. The study's own analysis went as follows. PCR bias was computationally corrected using synthetic template baselines, reads within Hamming distance 2 were collapsed, and singletons that could not be merged were discarded. By aligning reads against IMGT, V, D and J genes, CDR3 length, and insertions or deletions at six rearrangement sites were assigned. Clonotype counts were normalized to sorted cell number within each subset before computing true diversity and Gini coefficients with the tcR R package. Repertoire sharing was quantified using the overlap coefficient calculated on TCRB nucleotide sequences. As stored in TCRdb, this immuneACCESS dataset retains in-frame rearrangements with V and J assigned. A fraction of the clones does not appear; measured against another copy, unresolved V genes explain less than half of the discrepancy, and the remainder lacks a known reason. V and J calls and clone size are as listed in that table; D and trimming were resolved from the DNA. The sample profile shows fewer than 200,000 clones; around 8.5% of them were found once. The top ten hold 0.65% of the sample.

A single peripheral blood draw of roughly 0.11 L on average was collected from each donor into heparinised tubes. Naive, central memory, regulatory and stem cell-like memory CD4+ T cells were sorted on a BD FACSAria II using a panel including CD45RO, CCR7, CD25, CD127, CD95 and CD27. A purity above 95% was achieved for all sorted populations. Right away, PBMCs were isolated by Lymphoprep density gradient centrifugation and were stained directly, with no culture step. Samples were stained and sorted in pairs, with one healthy donor and one patient per experiment, so that batch effects were minimized. Trimming takes 1 base off V and 4 bases off J; junction bases not matched to a gene: 9. The CDR3 runs 18 residues from the cysteine to the phenylalanine. Of all the DNA, just the CDR3 is kept, 54 bases in frame from base 1. CDR1 is given as SGHTA and CDR2 as FQGTGA, both from the germline V gene. Beyond this particular receptor, the publication reports: At VDJ recombination sites, type 1 diabetes patients had fewer insertions and more deleted nucleotides, which implies abnormalities in thymic rearrangement. Naive, central memory and regulatory TCRB repertoires appeared to be more alike among patients than among healthy donors. Only small numbers of individuals were included in the HLA sub-analyses, which left unresolved whether HLA type had any influence on TCRB rearrangement. Shorter templates might be favored by PCR, yet because patient and control samples were amplified and corrected together, any such skew would affect both groups equally. In all four CD4+ subsets, TCRB CDR3 length was moderately but significantly shorter in type 1 diabetes patients. Sequencing cDNA rather than genomic DNA could over-represent highly expressing activated cells, although activation and CD3 levels did not differ between groups.

As concerns this clone: Its antigen remains unidentified. Base qualities were left out, and no much larger clone turns up one base away.

The source is a man aged 18 to 30 in good health. Material: central memory CD4+ T cells from blood. The rearrangement combines TRBV7-3 with TRBJ2-3; 12 central nucleotides agree with TRBD2. CDR3 reads: CASSLIGLAGGSSDTQYF. The nucleotide sequence reads as follows: TGTGCCAGCAGCTTAATAGGTCTAGCGGGAGGGTCGTCAGATACGCAGTATTTT.